This TCR beta chain derives from a study of vaccination and CD4 T cells after COVID-19. Whole-study context: A median of approximately 96 days (range 35 to 161) separated diagnosis from post-COVID sampling.

The trim removed 4 bases at V and 4 bases at J, leaving 6 bases unmatched. Germline loops: CDR1 DFQATT, CDR2 SNEGSKA (reference sequence). This CDR3 has 14 residues. Concerning this clonotype itself: Its antigen is undetermined.

The treatment here: approximately 9-day PBMC culture with coronavirus spike peptide pools or control peptides (ViraFEST assay). The Oncomine TCR Beta short-read assay generated sequence data from the DNA of cultured CD4+ T cells. It was cultured CD4+ T cells from which genomic DNA was extracted. TCRdb recomputed calls from the PCR reads with MiXCR, one row per CDR3 protein. This table holds approximately 8,500 distinct CDR3 sequences, 60% found once. Sequenced material: CD4+ T cells from blood, cultured in vitro. The chain has TRBV20-1 and TRBJ2-5, with 10 bases lining up with TRBD1. The TCR originated in a human donor who had recovered from COVID-19. The CDR3, as DNA: TGCAGTGCTACCGGGACAGGGGCCGGAGAGACCCAGTACTTC. Protein: CSATGTGAGETQYF.